A single sample gave rise to the 29 T cell receptor beta chains below, sequenced in a study of T cell repertoires in cytomegalovirus infection. MiXCR, run by TCRdb on the reads, gives a single entry per CDR3 protein. The sample has about 260,000 distinct CDR3 sequences; around 15% are singletons. The sample was PBMCs. These receptors originate from a human donor in good health (CMV status not recorded). Some clones in this sample may be carry-over from other donors' samples.

This rearrangement joins TRBV6-1 to TRBJ2-7; the D gene is possibly TRBD1 (5 bases). Germline V CDR1 and CDR2: MNHNS, SASEGT. Trimming shortened V by 7 bases and J by 0 bases, and 10 bases separated the two germline ends. This CDR3 comprises 13 residues. CDR3 nucleotides: TGTGCCAGCATGAGACAGAGCTCCTACGAGCAGTACTTC. Its translation: CASMRQSSYEQYF.

In this sample, this clonotype turned up many times. J is TRBJ2-3 and V is TRBV28, with D possibly being TRBD2 (6 bases). The CDR3 is 13 amino acids. Germline lookup yields CDR1 MDHEN and CDR2 SYDVKM. The CDR3 region has the DNA TGTGGGACTTGGGACTCTAGCACAGATACGCAGTATTTT. It encodes CGTWDSSTDTQYF.

This clonotype was seen many times. The chain links TRBV6-1 to TRBJ1-5, with D unresolved. The V gene's germline CDR1 is MNHNS and CDR2 SASEGT. This CDR3 has 13 amino acids. With 6 bases removed from V and 1 base from J, the gap between germline ends came to 7 bases. DNA for the CDR3: TGTGCCAGCAGGATTGACAGCAATCAGCCCCAGCATTTT. It is translated as CASRIDSNQPQHF.

This chain links TRBV12-3 or TRBV12-4 with TRBJ2-7, with D possibly TRBD1 on 6 matching bases. CDR3 length equals 13 residues. The V end was cut by 4 bases, the J end by 9 bases, with 16 bases between. CDR3 protein: CASSSAGATVQYF. CDR3 nucleotide sequence: TGTGCCAGCAGTTCGGCAGGGGCTACGGTGCAGTACTTC.

This clonotype was detected many times. The V and J genes are TRBV7-8 and TRBJ1-6; D perhaps matches TRBD1 (6 bases). Germline V CDR1 and CDR2: SGHVS, FQNEAQ. The V gene lost 4 bases and the J gene lost 3 bases, with 13 bases spanning the gap. The CDR3 loop spans 16 amino acids. The CDR3 DNA follows: TGTGCCAGCAGCTCCAGGGGCTTAGACTATAATTCACCCCTCCACTTT. Protein product: CASSSRGLDYNSPLHF.

This clonotype was counted ten times or more. The rearrangement joins TRBV7-2 to TRBJ1-1; the D gene is possibly TRBD1 (5 bases). The CDR3 has 13 residues. Germline CDR1 SGHTA, CDR2 FQGNSA. The V end was cut by 6 bases, the J end by 2 bases, with 10 bases between. CDR3 bases: TGTGCCAGCAGTTTCCAGGGAAACACTGAAGCTTTCTTT. Residues: CASSFQGNTEAFF.

There are many counts of this clonotype. V usage is TRBV6-2 or TRBV6-3 and J usage is TRBJ1-1; D is uncertain. The CDR3 is made up of 15 amino acids. The germline V gene encodes CDR1 MNHEY and CDR2 SVGEGT. V was shortened by 2 bases and J by 0 bases, with 10 bases between the two germline ends. The CDR3, as DNA: TGTGCCAGCAGTTACGGCAGGACCGTGAACACTGAAGCTTTCTTT. It yields the protein CASSYGRTVNTEAFF.

The sample holds a few counts of this clonotype. V gene TRBV7-9 combines with J gene TRBJ2-2; D assignment may be TRBD1 or TRBD2 (5 bases each). V gave up 7 bases and J gave up 3 bases, with 21 bases separating them. The CDR3 runs to 17 residues. Germline V gives CDR1 SEHNR, CDR2 FQNEAQ (reference sequence). The CDR3 coding sequence is TGTGCCAGCACCATTACTCTTGGGGGACCGTACACCGGGGAGCTGTTTTTT. Residues: CASTITLGGPYTGELFF.

This clonotype was counted between two and nine times. V is TRBV5-1 and J is TRBJ2-5; maybe TRBD1 (6 bases). This CDR3 is 14 amino acids long. Trimming pared 0 bases from V and 5 bases from J, leaving 11 bases between. Germline V gene data show CDR1 as SGHRS and CDR2 as YFSETQ. The CDR3 here is CASSLDRVGETQYF. CDR3 nucleotides: TGCGCCAGCAGCTTGGACAGGGTTGGTGAGACCCAGTACTTC.

This clonotype was counted at least ten times. The CDR3 bases are TGTGCCAGCAGCTTAGCTCTCAGGGGCACTCAGCCCCAGCATTTT. Its protein product is CASSLALRGTQPQHF. This rearrangement joins TRBV7-2 to TRBJ1-5; D might be TRBD1 (6 bases). V shed 0 bases and J shed 6 bases, with 12 bases lying between them. The germline CDR1 and CDR2 sequences are SGHTA and FQGNSA. This CDR3 is built from 15 residues. The whole variable domain, remainder taken from reference TRBV7-2 and TRBJ1-5, is GAGVSQSPSNKVTEKGKDVELRCDPISGHTALYWYRQSLGQGLEFLIYFQGNSAPDKSGLPSDRFSAERTGGSVSTLTIQRTQQEDSAVYLCASSLALRGTQPQHFGDGTRLSIL.

The sample holds many counts of this clonotype. The chain employs TRBV28 and TRBJ2-7; D unclear. V lost 3 bases to trimming and J lost 1 base, with 16 bases between them. Looked up from germline, CDR1 is MDHEN and CDR2 is SYDVKM. CDR3 length equals 16 residues. For the CDR3, the DNA is TGTGCCAGCAGTTTCCCCAGCGCGGATCTTTCCTACGAGCAGTACTTC. This codes for CASSFPSADLSYEQYF.

This clonotype was found a few times. The J gene is TRBJ1-5, the V gene TRBV19; maybe TRBD1 (6 bases). With 6 bases removed from V and 0 bases from J, the gap between germline ends came to 15 bases. Per the germline V gene, CDR1 is LNHDA and CDR2 is SQIVND (reference sequence). This CDR3 spans 16 amino acids. The CDR3 spells CASSRTGTSSNQPQHF. In nucleotides, the CDR3 is TGTGCCAGTAGCAGAACAGGGACTTCTAGCAATCAGCCCCAGCATTTT. Full variable domain (remainder filled in from reference TRBV19 and TRBJ1-5): DGGITQSPKYLFRKEGQNVTLSCEQNLNHDAMYWYRQDPGQGLRLIYYSQIVNDFQKGDIAEGYSVSREKKESFPLTVTSAQKNPTAFYLCASSRTGTSSNQPQHFGDGTRLSIL.

The V and J genes are TRBV28 and TRBJ1-2; D is uncertain. This CDR3 spans 14 amino acids. Germline CDR1 is MDHEN and CDR2 is SYDVKM. Trimming took off 3 bases at V and 3 bases at J, with 11 bases between the two ends. CDR3 in DNA: TGTGCCAGCAGTTTTTCTGGGAACTACTATGGCTACACCTTC. This encodes CASSFSGNYYGYTF.

This clonotype was seen at least ten times. This chain connects TRBV5-6 to TRBJ1-2; 10 positions match TRBD1. The CDR3 extends over 17 amino acids. Germline values: CDR1 SGHDT, CDR2 YYEEEE. With V trimmed by 2 bases and J by 3 bases, 10 bases remained unmatched. The CDR3 nucleotides read TGTGCCAGCAGCTTCCTCGGGACAGGGGAGTTAGACTATGGCTACACCTTC. Its protein is CASSFLGTGELDYGYTF. The full variable domain, completed using reference TRBV5-6 and TRBJ1-2, is DAGVTQSPTHLIKTRGQQVTLRCSPKSGHDTVSWYQQALGQGPQFIFQYYEEEERQRGNFPDRFSGHQFPNYSSELNVNALLLGDSALYLCASSFLGTGELDYGYTFGSGTRLTVV.

This clonotype occurred a few times. The genes are TRBV4-1 and TRBJ2-2; TRBD2 agrees at 13 bases. J was trimmed by 1 base and V by 0 bases; bases with no gene match: 5. The CDR3 spans 19 residues. Germline CDR1 and CDR2: MGHRA and YSYEKL. The CDR3 sequence: CASSQDLGLAGENTGELFF. The CDR3 DNA reads TGCGCCAGCAGCCAAGATCTAGGACTAGCGGGAGAGAACACCGGGGAGCTGTTTTTT.

The chain has TRBV4-2 and TRBJ2-2; 7 nucleotides match TRBD2. V shed 0 bases, J shed 1 base, and the junction held 5 bases outside the gene matches. Germline CDR1 LGHNA, CDR2 YNFKEQ. The CDR3 covers 17 residues. For the CDR3, the DNA is TGTGCCAGCAGCCAAGATTTGGCTAGCGGGAACACCGGGGAGCTGTTTTTT. It encodes CASSQDLASGNTGELFF.

This clonotype was counted many times. The chain links TRBV28 to TRBJ1-1, with D tentatively TRBD1 (6 bases). V lost 6 bases and J 4 bases, leaving 15 bases between the germline ends. Germline CDR1 MDHEN, CDR2 SYDVKM. This CDR3 is built from 14 residues. The CDR3 region is CASRRGAVSTEAFF. The CDR3 nucleotides read TGTGCCAGCAGGAGGGGGGCGGTGAGCACTGAAGCTTTCTTT.

The chain carries TRBV6-5 and TRBJ2-7; no firm D call. Looked up from germline, CDR1 is MNHEY and CDR2 is SVGAGI. This CDR3 contains 13 residues. Between the trimmed V and J ends, which lost 8 bases and 0 bases, there was a span of 11 bases. The CDR3 nucleotides are TGTGCCAGCGGGCCCCACAACTCCTACGAGCAGTACTTC. Translating it yields CASGPHNSYEQYF.

The V and J genes are TRBV28 and TRBJ2-3; D may be TRBD1 (6 bases). Germline V gene sequence: CDR1 MDHEN, CDR2 SYDVKM. The CDR3 consists of 14 residues. V was shortened by 2 bases and J by 8 bases, with 14 bases between the two germline ends. The CDR3: CASSLGGLRPTQYF. CDR3 DNA sequence: TGTGCCAGCAGTTTAGGGGGCCTGCGGCCTACGCAGTATTTT.

This clonotype was detected many times. The V and J genes are TRBV20-1 and TRBJ1-5; unclear D gene. CDR1 is DFQATT and CDR2 is SNEGSKA in the germline V gene (reference sequence). The ends were cut back, 6 bases at V and 0 bases at J, with 9 bases in the middle. The CDR3 totals 13 residues. CDR3 DNA sequence: TGCAGTGCCACAAGATATAGCAATCAGCCCCAGCATTTT. Translating gives CSATRYSNQPQHF.

This clonotype was detected ten times or more. The gene calls are TRBV12-3 or TRBV12-4 and TRBJ2-7; possible D gene TRBD1, 5 bases. V was shortened by 6 bases and J by 3 bases, with 9 bases between the two germline ends. There are 12 residues in the CDR3. The CDR3 region has the DNA TGTGCCAGCAGGCCCGACAGCTACGAGCAGTACTTC. It encodes CASRPDSYEQYF.

This clonotype appeared many times. The chain employs TRBV11-3 and TRBJ2-1, with D perhaps matching TRBD1 or TRBD2 (5 bases each). The CDR3 covers 13 residues. Germline-derived CDR1 and CDR2 are SGHNT and YENEEA. V lost 1 base and J 6 bases, leaving 7 bases between the germline ends. The CDR3 DNA reads as TGTGCCAGCAGCTTAGGGGGGAGCAATGAGCAGTTCTTC. This encodes CASSLGGSNEQFF.

This clonotype was counted ten times or more. The genes are TRBV20-1 and TRBJ2-2; TRBD1 matches at 7 bases. Trimming took 7 bases from V and 6 from J; bases not matched to a gene: 11. Germline CDR1 DFQATT, CDR2 SNEGSKA (reference sequence). The CDR3 is 14 residues long. The CDR3: CSVSENRGSGELFF. CDR3 DNA: TGCAGTGTCAGTGAGAACAGGGGATCCGGGGAGCTGTTTTTT.

The chain uses TRBV5-6 and TRBJ1-2, with TRBD1 matching 8 bases. The length of the CDR3 is 14 residues. The V gene end was trimmed by 3 bases and the J gene end by 4 bases; junction bases not matched to a gene: 5. Germline V gene sequence: CDR1 SGHDT, CDR2 YYEEEE. This CDR3 reads CASSWRDRTYGYTF. The CDR3 coding sequence is TGTGCCAGCAGCTGGAGGGACAGGACCTATGGCTACACCTTC.

This clonotype was seen repeatedly, ten times or more. The CDR3 nucleotides are TGTGCCAGCAGTCCGGACAGGGGGCTAGCCAAAAACATTCAGTACTTC. Its protein product is CASSPDRGLAKNIQYF. The gene calls are TRBV6-6 and TRBJ2-4; 11 nucleotides agree with TRBD1. Germline trimming cut 5 bases from V and 0 bases from J; bases unmatched to any gene: 3. CDR1 and CDR2 (germline): MNHNY, SVGAGI (reference sequence). This CDR3 comprises 16 residues.

CDR3 region: CSATPGATLYGYTF. The CDR3 region has the DNA TGCAGTGCTACACCTGGTGCGACTCTATATGGCTACACCTTC. V usage is TRBV20-1 and J usage is TRBJ1-2; no clear D. The CDR3 is made up of 14 amino acids. Trimming stripped 4 bases from V and 5 bases from J, with 17 bases between. The germline V gene encodes CDR1 DFQATT and CDR2 SNEGSKA (reference sequence).

This clonotype was recorded at least ten times. This chain links TRBV2 with TRBJ1-2; D may be TRBD1 (5 bases). The V gene's germline CDR1 is SNHLY and CDR2 FYNNEI. Trimming shortened V by 7 bases and J by 5 bases, and 17 bases separated the two germline ends. The CDR3 runs to 14 residues. This CDR3 reads CASTARGPWYGYTF. In DNA, the CDR3 is TGTGCCAGCACTGCGCGGGGCCCATGGTATGGCTACACCTTC.

This clonotype was detected many times. This sequence joins TRBV7-6 and TRBJ2-5, with D uncertain. CDR1 and CDR2 from the germline V gene are SGHVS and FNYEAQ. V shed 3 bases and J shed 5 bases, with 16 bases lying between them. This CDR3 contains 15 residues. In DNA form, the CDR3 reads TGTGCCAGCAGCTTTCTGGGGAATATAGGGGAGACCCAGTACTTC. Translated: CASSFLGNIGETQYF. Combining the CDR3 with reference TRBV7-6 and TRBJ2-5 gives the whole variable domain GAGVSQSPRYKVTKRGQDVALRCDPISGHVSLYWYRQALGQGPEFLTYFNYEAQQDKSGLPNDRFSAERPEGSISTLTIQRTEQRDSAMYRCASSFLGNIGETQYFGPGTRLLVL.

This clonotype was seen at least ten times. The rearrangement uses TRBV19 and TRBJ1-1; the D is unclear. This CDR3 comprises 14 residues. Deletions cut 0 bases from V and 1 base from J, with 6 bases between. Germline CDR1 and CDR2: LNHDA and SQIVND (reference sequence). The CDR3 nucleotides read TGTGCCAGTAGTATAGATAACAGGAACACTGAAGCTTTCTTT. It is translated as CASSIDNRNTEAFF.